The 20 T cell receptor beta chains in this list originate from one sample, sequenced in a study of identical twins. TCRdb re-called the 5' RACE reads with MiXCR, one entry per CDR3 protein. The sample includes around 1.7 million distinct CDR3 sequences, less than 35% of them seen just once. The source material was cord blood. These receptors were taken from a newborn girl in good health.

This clonotype appeared many times. The chain employs TRBV20-1 and TRBJ2-3; 7 nucleotides line up with TRBD2. Trimming cost V 3 bases and J 0 bases; bases outside gene matches: 0. Germline V gene sequence: CDR1 DFQATT, CDR2 SNEGSKA (reference sequence). This CDR3 region has 13 residues. As DNA, the CDR3 is TGCAGTGCTAGGCGGGGGAGCACAGATACGCAGTATTTT. Translation: CSARRGSTDTQYF.

This clonotype came up a few times. J is TRBJ2-1 and V is TRBV6-1; possible D gene TRBD2, 6 bases. V was pared by 6 bases and J by 8 bases, with 29 bases between. From germline, CDR1 is MNHNS and CDR2 SASEGT. The CDR3 totals 18 residues. This chain's CDR3 is CASRQGVLAATYTHEQFF. The CDR3 region has the DNA TGTGCCAGCAGACAAGGGGTGTTAGCGGCCACCTATACCCATGAGCAGTTCTTC.

The chain combines TRBV3-1 with TRBJ2-1; maybe TRBD2 (6 bases). Germline values: CDR1 LGHDT, CDR2 YNNKEL (reference sequence). V lost 0 bases, J lost 10 bases, and 16 bases lay in between. The CDR3 runs to 15 residues. CDR3 bases: TGTGCCAGCAGCCAAGAGGTGTCACTAGCCTACGAGCAGTTCTTC. This encodes CASSQEVSLAYEQFF.

The rearrangement joins TRBV7-9 to TRBJ1-2; D gene unclear. V gave up 1 base and J gave up 5 bases, with 23 bases separating them. The CDR3 covers 18 residues. Germline V CDR1 and CDR2: SEHNR, FQNEAQ (reference sequence). CDR3 in amino acids: CASSLVAHEITYTYGYTF. The DNA of the CDR3 is TGTGCCAGCAGCTTAGTGGCCCATGAGATAACGTATACGTATGGCTACACCTTC.

The chain combines TRBV10-3 with TRBJ1-1; 8 nucleotides match TRBD1. The CDR3 is 16 residues long. After removal of 2 bases from V and 1 base from J, the junction contained 6 bases not matched to a gene. In germline, CDR1 is ENHRY, CDR2 SYGVKD. Here the CDR3 DNA reads TGTGCCATCAGTGAGGAAAACAGGGGGGGGAACACTGAAGCTTTCTTT. Encoded protein: CAISEENRGGNTEAFF.

The CDR3 DNA follows: TGTGCCGCGGAAGCGGGAGGTCACAATGAGCAGTACTTC. This codes for CAAEAGGHNEQYF. J is TRBJ2-1 and V is TRBV6-5; TRBD2 matches 9 bases. TRBJ2-7 matches the DNA end more closely, so the J call is doubtful. CDR3 length: 13 amino acids. Germline-derived CDR1 and CDR2 are MNHEY and SVGAGI.

CDR3 in amino acids: CASRGTGGKNIQYF. Here the CDR3 DNA reads TGTGCCAGCAGGGGGACAGGGGGCAAAAACATTCAGTACTTC. V gene TRBV2 combines with J gene TRBJ2-4; TRBD1 matches 11 bases. Germline V gene sequence: CDR1 SNHLY, CDR2 FYNNEI. J was trimmed by 3 bases and V by 6 bases; bases with no gene match: 1. The CDR3 is 14 residues long.

The rearrangement uses TRBV7-2 and TRBJ1-1; tentative D call: TRBD1 (6 bases). V was clipped by 1 base and J by 10 bases, with 13 bases between them. The length of the CDR3 is 13 residues. Per germline, CDR1 SGHTA and CDR2 FQGNSA. The CDR3 DNA sequence: TGTGCCAGCAGCTTAGAGGGGGGCAGTCGAGCTTTCTTT. As protein: CASSLEGGSRAFF.

Only a few counts were recorded for this clonotype. The chain has TRBV4-1 and TRBJ2-7; 11 nucleotides agree with TRBD2. V lost 1 base and J lost 1; bases outside the gene matches: 6. The length of the CDR3 is 17 residues. Germline values: CDR1 MGHRA, CDR2 YSYEKL. The CDR3 is CASSQGGTSGLSYEQYF. The CDR3 region has the DNA TGCGCCAGCAGCCAAGGAGGGACTAGCGGCTTATCCTACGAGCAGTACTTC.

The chain couples TRBV5-1 to TRBJ2-5; 7 nucleotides align to TRBD2. The CDR3 has 17 amino acids. Germline loops: CDR1 SGHRS, CDR2 YFSETQ. The V and J ends lost 2 bases and 11 bases, in that order; junction bases with no gene match: 21. The CDR3 DNA reads TGCGCCAGCAGCTTCGGGATGGCGGGAGCGGCCTACAATGAGCAGTACTTC. This encodes CASSFGMAGAAYNEQYF.

The chain carries TRBV13 and TRBJ2-1; tentative D call: TRBD2 (5 bases). The length of the CDR3 is 17 residues. Germline-derived CDR1 and CDR2 are PRHDT and FYEKMQ (reference sequence). Deletions cut 2 bases from V and 7 bases from J, with 21 bases between. The CDR3 loop is CASSLNPLQRGGNEQFF. CDR3 nucleotides: TGTGCCAGCAGCTTAAACCCCCTCCAACGGGGTGGGAATGAGCAGTTCTTC.

V is TRBV2 and J is TRBJ2-1; 7 bases are a match to TRBD1. With V trimmed by 6 bases and J by 6 bases, 17 bases remained unmatched. The CDR3 has 17 residues. Germline loops: CDR1 SNHLY, CDR2 FYNNEI. This CDR3 is CASSLRRSGQGVNEQFF. The CDR3 nucleotides read TGTGCCAGCAGCCTTAGGAGGTCGGGTCAGGGGGTCAATGAGCAGTTCTTC. The full variable domain, in which reference TRBV2 and TRBJ2-1 provide the parts outside the CDR3, is EPEVTQTPSHQVTQMGQEVILRCVPISNHLYFYWYRQILGQKVEFLVSFYNNEISEKSEIFDDQFSVERPDGSNFTLKIRSTKLEDSAMYFCASSLRRSGQGVNEQFFGPGTRLTVL.

V usage is TRBV20-1 and J usage is TRBJ2-5; 8 nucleotides match TRBD2. V lost 3 bases to trimming and J lost 7 bases; unmatched junction nucleotides: 10. The CDR3 is 14 amino acids. CDR1 is DFQATT and CDR2 is SNEGSKA in the germline V gene (reference sequence). The CDR3 coding sequence is TGCAGTGCTAGTGGGACTAGTCCGCGGGTGACCCAGTACTTC. Encoded protein: CSASGTSPRVTQYF.

V and J are TRBV7-9 and TRBJ1-4; D is unclear. V shed 7 bases and J shed 7 bases, with 10 bases lying between them. This CDR3 spans 12 amino acids. CDR1 and CDR2 (germline): SEHNR, FQNEAQ (reference sequence). The CDR3 nucleotides read TGTGCCAGCACCAGATTTTCTGAAAAACTGTTTTTT. Encoded protein: CASTRFSEKLFF.

The V call is TRBV2, the J call TRBJ2-2, with D possibly matching TRBD2 (5 bases). Germline CDR1 SNHLY, CDR2 FYNNEI. Trimming removed 0 bases at V and 4 bases at J, with 9 bases between. The CDR3 spans 15 residues. The CDR3 DNA sequence: TGTGCCAGCAGTGAAGCGCTTCGGGGCACCGGGGAGCTGTTTTTT. Its translation is CASSEALRGTGELFF.

The chain carries TRBV20-1 and TRBJ2-5; 7 bases are shared with TRBD1. CDR1 is DFQATT and CDR2 is SNEGSKA in the germline V gene (reference sequence). This CDR3 has 12 residues. Germline trimming cut 3 bases from V and 3 bases from J; bases unmatched to any gene: 1. The CDR3 loop is CSARDRKETQYF. CDR3 DNA sequence: TGCAGTGCTAGGGACAGGAAAGAGACCCAGTACTTC.

This clonotype came up many times. The V gene is TRBV27, the J gene TRBJ2-3; possible D gene TRBD1, 6 bases. The CDR3 extends over 15 amino acids. Germline loops: CDR1 MNHEY, CDR2 SMNVEV (reference sequence). V lost 1 base to trimming and J lost 3 bases, with 11 bases between them. CDR3 amino acids: CASSLYRGRTDTQYF. The CDR3 DNA reads as TGTGCCAGCAGTTTATATAGGGGGAGAACAGATACGCAGTATTTT.

This clonotype was observed many times. V is TRBV20-1 and J is TRBJ2-1; TRBD2 matches 13 bases. CDR1 and CDR2 (germline): DFQATT, SNEGSKA (reference sequence). Trimming removed 1 base from V and 4 bases from J; junction bases left unmatched: 4. There are 16 residues in the CDR3. The CDR3 reads CSARGGTSGAYNEQFF. CDR3 DNA: TGCAGTGCTAGAGGGGGGACTAGCGGGGCTTACAATGAGCAGTTCTTC.

The rearrangement links TRBV11-2 to TRBJ2-2; 8 bases map to TRBD2. V shed 6 bases, J shed 6 bases, and the junction held 6 bases outside the gene matches. CDR1 SGHAT and CDR2 FQNNGV come from the germline V gene. CDR3 length: 14 amino acids. The CDR3 reads CASSHKREPGELFF. CDR3 nucleotide sequence: TGTGCCAGCAGTCACAAGCGGGAGCCCGGGGAGCTGTTTTTT.

This clonotype appeared a few times. The chain combines TRBV29-1 with TRBJ2-3, with TRBD1 matching over 9 bases. CDR1 and CDR2 from the germline V gene are SQVTM and ANQGSEA. V lost 8 bases and J lost 1; bases outside the gene matches: 7. The CDR3 is 14 amino acids. CDR3 region: CSILRDRGTDTQYF. The CDR3 coding sequence is TGCAGCATTCTACGGGACAGGGGCACAGATACGCAGTATTTT.